These 8 T cell receptor beta chains came from one sample sequenced in a study of blood T cell repertoires in COVID-19. Some clones are missing from TCRdb's copy, which holds only in-frame ones; the method was immunoSEQ multiplex PCR. Here the sample spans about 330,000 clones, around 87% being singletons. Sequencing was done on a sample of peripheral blood. These receptors originate from a woman between 50 and 59 years old with active or convalescent COVID-19.

This clone showed up just a few times. The same CDR3 is also encoded by other DNA sequences in this sample. The chain is built from TRBV28 and TRBJ1-1; D not certain. The ends were cut back, 1 base at V and 6 bases at J, with 3 bases in the middle. The CDR3 has 11 residues. The V gene's germline CDR1 is MDHEN and CDR2 SYDVKM. The CDR3: CASSLSAEAFF. The CDR3, as DNA: TGTGCCAGCAGTTTATCTGCTGAAGCTTTCTTT. The entire variable domain, with the rest obtained from reference TRBV28 and TRBJ1-1, is as follows: DVKVTQSSRYLVKRTGEKVFLECVQDMDHENMFWYRQDPGLGLRLIYFSYDVKMKEKGDIPEGYSVSREKKERFSLILESASTNQTSMYLCASSLSAEAFFGQGTRLTVV.

The gene calls are TRBV4-2 and TRBJ1-1, with D perhaps TRBD1 (6 bases). Germline V gives CDR1 LGHNA, CDR2 YNFKEQ. CDR3 length: 20 residues. V was pared by 1 base and J by 6 bases, with 30 bases between. CDR3 nucleotides: TGTGCCAGCAGCCAAGTATTATTCTCCCCGGGGGGCGGATTGAGATCTGAAGCTTTCTTT. As protein: CASSQVLFSPGGGLRSEAFF.

The chain uses TRBV4-1 and TRBJ1-4; no clear D. The length of the CDR3 is 16 residues. Germline CDR1 and CDR2: MGHRA and YSYEKL. Trimming removed 4 bases at V and 4 bases at J, with 16 bases between. CDR3: CASSRFSGSFNEKLFF. CDR3 coding DNA: TGCGCCAGCAGCCGCTTTAGCGGGTCTTTTAATGAAAAACTGTTTTTT.

The V gene is TRBV7-2, the J gene TRBJ2-1, with 9 bases identical to TRBD1. Germline CDR1 reads SGHTA; CDR2 reads FQGNSA. V was pared by 3 bases and J by 7 bases, with 4 bases of the junction left unmatched. This CDR3 has 14 residues. In DNA form, the CDR3 reads TGTGCCAGCAGCTTGGGACAGGGAGGAAATGAGCAGTTCTTC. Encoded protein: CASSLGQGGNEQFF.

CDR3 DNA: TGTGCCAGCAGTTCAGTTCCTTCAAGCTCCTACGAGCAGTACTTC. This translates into CASSSVPSSSYEQYF. J is TRBJ2-7 and V is TRBV27; D is uncertain. V gave up 4 bases and J gave up 0 bases, with 13 bases separating them. In germline, CDR1 is MNHEY, CDR2 SMNVEV (reference sequence). The CDR3 runs to 15 residues.

The J gene is TRBJ1-4, the V gene TRBV7-2; a weak D match, TRBD1 (5 bases). CDR3 size: 14 residues. The V and J ends lost 2 bases and 10 bases respectively, with 14 bases between them. Germline V gene data show CDR1 as SGHTA and CDR2 as FQGNSA. The CDR3 sequence is CASSLSREGVKLFF. CDR3 bases: TGTGCCAGCAGCTTATCCAGGGAAGGAGTAAAACTGTTTTTT.

The gene calls are TRBV5-4 and TRBJ1-4, with 7 bases fitting TRBD1. Germline V gene lookup returns CDR1 SGHNT and CDR2 YYREEE (reference sequence). CDR3 size: 14 residues. J was trimmed by 7 bases and V by 4 bases; bases with no gene match: 7. The CDR3 DNA is TGTGCCAGCAGCGACGGGACAGAGATTGAAAAACTGTTTTTT. This sequence encodes CASSDGTEIEKLFF.

The chain employs TRBV9 and TRBJ2-7; TRBD2 matches 9 bases. Germline CDR1 SGDLS, CDR2 YYNGEE. V dropped 0 bases and J dropped 3; count of bases not matched to a gene: 13. The CDR3 has 18 amino acids. CDR3 in amino acids: CASSVAPSPLAGVYEQYF. The CDR3 region has the DNA TGTGCCAGCAGCGTAGCCCCTTCTCCTTTAGCGGGGGTCTACGAGCAGTACTTC.